A single sample gave rise to the 5 T cell receptor beta chains below, sequenced in a study of immune evolution from preneoplasia to lung adenocarcinoma (dated by TCRdb to the early 2020s). Library prep was done by the immunoSEQ multiplex PCR assay. What TCRdb holds here is the immuneACCESS table cut down to in-frame rearrangements. Part of the clones is not present; checked against another copy, under half of the missing clones reflect an unresolved V gene, and the others are unexplained. This sample comprises several thousand clones, around 85% of them detected only once. Of the sample, approximately 4.8% falls within the top ten clones. The sequenced sample was FFPE invasive lung adenocarcinoma tissue. The cell subset or site label of this sample denotes: frankly invasive lung adenocarcinoma (ADC). Receptors originate from a person between 45 and 75 years old with lung adenocarcinoma.

DNA of the CDR3: TGTGCCAGCCAAGACAGGGAAGCTTGGGAGACCCAGTACTTC. Its protein product is CASQDREAWETQYF. The chain links TRBV6-1 to TRBJ2-5, with 7 bases lining up with TRBD1. The CDR3 runs 14 residues. Germline CDR1 and CDR2: MNHNS and SASEGT. V dropped 8 bases and J dropped 5; count of bases not matched to a gene: 11.

V gene TRBV28 combines with J gene TRBJ1-3; no clear D gene. Germline CDR1 reads MDHEN; CDR2 reads SYDVKM. Deletions cut 3 bases from V and 2 bases from J, with 8 bases between. CDR3 length: 14 amino acids. This chain's CDR3 is CASSFMGTGNTIYF. CDR3 nucleotide sequence: TGTGCCAGCAGTTTTATGGGGACTGGAAACACCATATATTTT.

This clone was seen just once. The chain uses TRBV27 and TRBJ2-7, with D possibly being TRBD2 (6 bases). The V gene lost 8 bases and the J gene lost 3 bases, with 8 bases spanning the gap. This CDR3 is 11 amino acids long. Germline loops: CDR1 MNHEY, CDR2 SMNVEV (reference sequence). This chain's CDR3 is CASSRDYEQYF. The CDR3 nucleotides read TGTGCCAGCTCGCGGGACTACGAGCAGTACTTC.

CDR3 nucleotides: TGCGCCAGCAGCCAAGGGTCACTAGGGGCCCTAAACTATGGCTACACCTTC. Translated, it gives CASSQGSLGALNYGYTF. This sequence joins TRBV4-1 and TRBJ1-2, with D possibly TRBD1 on 5 matching bases. This CDR3 is built from 17 residues. V lost 1 base to trimming and J lost 2 bases, with 17 bases between them. Germline V gene data show CDR1 as MGHRA and CDR2 as YSYEKL.

The chain is built from TRBV29-1 and TRBJ1-2; weak D call: TRBD1 (6 bases). The V end was cut by 3 bases, the J end by 7 bases, with 21 bases between. The CDR3 is 15 amino acids. In germline, CDR1 is SQVTM, CDR2 ANQGSEA. CDR3 nucleotide sequence: TGCAGCGTTGAGGAGGGGGGCCCCCTTATGGGTGGCTACACCTTC. Translating gives CSVEEGGPLMGGYTF.